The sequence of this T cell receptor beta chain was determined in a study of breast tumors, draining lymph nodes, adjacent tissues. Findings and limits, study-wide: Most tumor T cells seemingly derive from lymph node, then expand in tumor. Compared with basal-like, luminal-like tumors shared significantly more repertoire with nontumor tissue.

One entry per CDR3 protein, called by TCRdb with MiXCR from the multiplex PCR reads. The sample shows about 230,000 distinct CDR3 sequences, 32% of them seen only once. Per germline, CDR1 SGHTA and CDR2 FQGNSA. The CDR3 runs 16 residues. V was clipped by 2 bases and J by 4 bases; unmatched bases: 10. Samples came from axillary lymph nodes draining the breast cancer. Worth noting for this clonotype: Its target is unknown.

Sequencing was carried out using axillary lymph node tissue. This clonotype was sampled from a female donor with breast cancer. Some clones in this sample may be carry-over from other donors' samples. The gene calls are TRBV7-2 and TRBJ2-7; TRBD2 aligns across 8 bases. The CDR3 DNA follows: TGTGCCAGCAGCTTAAGTCGACCGGGAGGGGGGTACGAGCAGTACTTC. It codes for CASSLSRPGGGYEQYF.